The entry that follows covers one TCR beta chain sequence. This entry comes from a study of blood T cell repertoires in COVID-19. Sequencing used immunoSEQ multiplex PCR; TCRdb keeps in-frame clones, though not all of them. The data hold approximately 94,000 clones, with about 91% observed a single time. V shed 4 bases and J 4 bases; nucleotides not matched to a gene: 10. The CDR3 spans 15 residues. CDR1 and CDR2 (germline): GTSNPN, SVGIG (reference sequence). The sequencing input was peripheral blood. The receptor was isolated from a woman between 65 and 79 years old with acute or convalescent COVID-19. The rearrangement links TRBV30 to TRBJ1-5, with 7 nucleotides matching TRBD1. The CDR3 is CAWTGRTGPNQPQHF. CDR3 DNA sequence: TGTGCCTGGACTGGCAGGACAGGACCAAATCAGCCCCAGCATTTT.